This TCR beta chain is drawn from a study of T cells expressing NK-cell markers (TCRdb year 2020). For the study in its entirety: TCR beta-chain repertoires were profiled in sorted CD3+CD56+NKG2C+, CD3+CD56+NKG2C- and CD3+CD56-NKG2C+ T-cell subsets from several donors. Among the eight sequenced donors, only one was HCMV-seronegative, while the other seven were HCMV-seropositive. The eight sequenced donors were randomly selected healthy volunteers, three men and five women. Sequencing of the libraries produced 2 x 150 bp reads on Illumina HiSeq 2000/2500, MiSeq or NextSeq.

Including cysteine and phenylalanine, the CDR3 has 14 amino acids. The record lacks a DNA sequence. The germline V gene provides CDR1 SGHRS and CDR2 YFSETQ. A commercial ELISA kit detecting HCMV-specific IgG in serum was used to determine HCMV serostatus. Ficoll density gradient centrifugation was used to isolate peripheral blood mononuclear cells from blood. Points the paper makes about the study in general: For five or six donors, the dominant CD3+CD56+NKG2C+ clonotypes were among the top 10 CD8+ clonotypes and accounted for about 1.0-8% of CD8+ T cells. Those dominant clonotypes were again the most abundant among CD3+CD56-NKG2C+ cells in a few donors, at 28.3-60.1%. It remained unclear whether the expanded NKG2C-expressing T cell clones were specific for HCMV antigens.

As concerns this clonotype: Its antigen remains undetermined.

The sequencing machine was an Illumina HiSeq 2000. TCR beta cDNA libraries were made by 5'RACE template switching that added a universal primer site and unique molecular identifiers. cDNA synthesis was primed from the TCR beta constant segment, followed by two successive PCR amplification steps. For the original study's pipeline: MIGEC was used to demultiplex reads and group the reads by UMI, and MiTCR was used to assemble and quantify clonotypes. To exclude erroneous sequences, only TCR cDNA sequences supported by at least two reads were retained. The tcR package was used for downstream repertoire analysis, with clonotypes matched between fractions based on CDR3 nucleotide sequence plus V segment. VDJmatch was used to annotate antigen specificity against VDJdb, with one amino acid substitution in CDR3 permitted. Through TCRdb reprocessing, the reads give one entry per CDR3 protein sequence; DNA is omitted. Clone size and V and J calls follow TCRdb, not the original study. The sample has about 390,000 distinct CDR3 sequences on record. The top ten hold approximately 12% of the sample.

The sequencing input was blood T cells: a sorted CD56 or NKG2C T cell subset, CD4+ or CD8+ T cells, or bulk PBMC T cells (not recorded which). The V and J segments used are TRBV5-1 and TRBJ1-6. This clonotype was obtained from a woman in her forties or fifties in good health. Donor details come from another sample of the same person, matched by shared clones. The CDR3 sequence is CASSLAGGNTPLHF.